The rows below give T cell receptor beta chains drawn from one sample of a study of blood T cell repertoires in COVID-19. The protocol was immunoSEQ multiplex PCR, while the TCRdb copy is restricted to in-frame clones and leaves out a portion. The profile covers some 300,000 clones, with 90% appearing a single time and roughly 6% taken by the ten largest. Sample: peripheral blood. These receptors all come from a woman between 45 and 65 years old with COVID-19, enrolled during active disease. CDR3s include the opening cysteine and the closing phenylalanine or tryptophan. Fields, in order: V gene, D gene, clone size, J gene, CDR3 DNA, CDR3 protein. The D gene is left open where the match is weak. Clone size appears in some rows only: once, few, many, or a class for an expanded clone.

TRBV27	NA	NA	TRBJ2-5	TGTGCCAGCAGCCGAACTCTCCAAGAGACCCAGTACTTC	CASSRTLQETQYF
TRBV18	NA	NA	TRBJ1-1	TGTGCCAGCTCATCCAAGGACTTTTACACTGAAGCTTTCTTT	CASSSKDFYTEAFF
TRBV7-2	NA	NA	TRBJ2-7	TGTGCCAGCAGCTTAGGAGTATCTCGCGAGCAGTACTTC	CASSLGVSREQYF
TRBV5-1	TRBD1	NA	TRBJ1-2	TGCGCCAGCAGCGCAACCGGGACAGGCACCTATGGCTACACCTTC	CASSATGTGTYGYTF
TRBV6-5	NA	few	TRBJ2-2	TGTGCCAGCACAAAGACAGGAGCGAACACCGGGGAGCTGTTTTTT	CASTKTGANTGELFF
TRBV18	TRBD1	NA	TRBJ2-3	TGTGCCAGCTCACCACTACCGAGGACAGGGGACTACACAGATACGCAGTATTTT	CASSPLPRTGDYTDTQYF
TRBV27	NA	NA	TRBJ1-3	TGTGCCAGCAGTTTATCGATCACCGGGGGCTCTGGAAACACCATATATTTT	CASSLSITGGSGNTIYF
TRBV3-1/TRBV3-2	NA	few	TRBJ1-1	TGTGCCAGCAGCCAAGTAGGGGGTAGGGCTTTCTTT	CASSQVGGRAFF
TRBV4-3	NA	NA	TRBJ1-6	TGCGCCAGCAGCCAGGGCGGGGGGGGCGATAATTCACCCCTCCACTTT	CASSQGGGGDNSPLHF
TRBV5-1	NA	NA	TRBJ1-5	TGCGCCAGCAGCTTGACAGGGCTTAGCAATCAGCCCCAGCATTTT	CASSLTGLSNQPQHF
TRBV18	NA	once	TRBJ2-1	TGTGCCAGCTCACCACCTGGGAGCTCCTACAATGAGCAGTTCTTC	CASSPPGSSYNEQFF
TRBV29-1	NA	NA	TRBJ2-4	TGCAGCGTTGTTTTAGCGAGGGGGAGTCGGGTCGGTGCCAAAAACATTCAGTACTTC	CSVVLARGSRVGAKNIQYF
TRBV10-2	TRBD2	NA	TRBJ2-1	TGCGCCAGCAGTGGGGGGGCGGGAGGAGAGAGGAGCTCCTACAATGAGCAGTTCTTC	CASSGGAGGERSSYNEQFF
TRBV2	TRBD2	NA	TRBJ2-7	TGTGCCAGCAGTTACGCTAGCGGGAGCTCCTACGAGCAGTACTTC	CASSYASGSSYEQYF
TRBV3-1/TRBV3-2	TRBD2	NA	TRBJ2-1	TGTGCCAGCAGCCAAGAGCTGGTAGCGGGAGGGCCGCGGGGCAATGAGCAGTTCTTC	CASSQELVAGGPRGNEQFF
TRBV24-1	NA	once	TRBJ2-1	TGTGCCACCAGTGATCCGCCTAGCCGGGAGAGGAATGAGCAGTTCTTC	CATSDPPSRERNEQFF
TRBV25-1	NA	few	TRBJ2-7	TGTGCCAGCAGAGACAGGGACTCCCGGATCGGGCAGCAGTACTTC	CASRDRDSRIGQQYF
TRBV6-5	NA	NA	TRBJ2-7	TGTGCCAGCAGAGGACAGAGCTCCTACGAGCAGTACTTC	CASRGQSSYEQYF
TRBV30	NA	NA	TRBJ1-1	TGTGCCTGGAGTGGGAGTGGCAGCAAGATAACTGAAGCTTTCTTT	CAWSGSGSKITEAFF
TRBV5-1	NA	NA	TRBJ2-7	TGCGCCAGCAGCTTGATCTGGGGGGATTTGGGCTACGAGCAGTACTTC	CASSLIWGDLGYEQYF